One sample yielded the 4 T cell receptor beta chains listed below, sequenced in a study of blood T cells in healthy people across ages. PCR was performed a second time for roughly 7 to 12 cycles using a sample-barcoded 5' primer and a J-beta primer mix. TCRdb re-called the 5' RACE reads through MiXCR, storing one row per CDR3 protein. There are 660,000 or so distinct CDR3 sequences in the sample; 58% occur only once, and more than 35% lies in the top ten. Material: blood. Receptor source: a man between 60 and 75 years old in good health.

The chain uses TRBV29-1 and TRBJ1-1, with a possible D match to TRBD1 (5 bases). This CDR3 comprises 15 residues. V was cut by 4 bases and J by 0 bases, with 15 bases left in between. Germline CDR1 and CDR2: SQVTM and ANQGSEA. DNA for the CDR3: TGCAGCGTTGTAGGCCCGGGACTCCTGAACACTGAAGCTTTCTTT. Protein sequence: CSVVGPGLLNTEAFF.

V and J are TRBV7-9 and TRBJ1-1; D remains unclear. The CDR3 is 12 amino acids. Germline assignment: CDR1 SEHNR and CDR2 FQNEAQ (reference sequence). Between the trimmed V and J ends, which lost 8 bases and 6 bases, there was a span of 13 bases. CDR3 nucleotides: TGTGCCAGCGGCCCGAATACCCCTGAAGCTTTCTTT. It translates to CASGPNTPEAFF.

This rearrangement joins TRBV12-3 or TRBV12-4 to TRBJ2-3, with D perhaps TRBD1 or TRBD2 (5 bases each). The CDR3 contains 16 residues. V lost 4 bases, J lost 0 bases, and 14 bases lay in between. In nucleotides, the CDR3 is TGTGCCAGCAGTTCGGGGACCAGCCTAAGCACAGATACGCAGTATTTT. Translating gives CASSSGTSLSTDTQYF.

This clonotype turned up a few times. The CDR3 here is CASSSRTGPYEQYF. CDR3 coding DNA: TGTGCCAGCAGCTCTAGGACAGGGCCCTACGAGCAGTACTTC. The genes are TRBV7-8 and TRBJ2-7; 8 nucleotides align to TRBD1. The CDR3 runs to 14 residues. The germline V gene has CDR1 SGHVS and CDR2 FQNEAQ. The junction had 4 bases not matched to a gene; V was cut back by 4 bases and J by 2 bases.